This T cell receptor (beta chain) stems from a study of shared clonotypes between healthy human individuals (dated by TCRdb to the early 2020s). A note on the overall study: A couple of women and three men aged 18 to 49 years were included in the cohort. Leukapheresis yielded between about 0.94 and 8.9 billion PBMCs per donor. To estimate repertoire size and how much clonotypes are shared between individuals, the study performed deep sequencing of blood TCR repertoires from a few healthy adults. Different laboratories and diverse techniques were used to prepare libraries and sequence TCR repertoires, to increase sequencing depth and limit assay-specific biases. For each donor, CD4 naive and CD4 memory were each run on three plates, CD8 naive on two plates, and CD8 memory on one plate. Overall study outcomes, separate from this receptor: Estimated clonotype richness was generally larger for naive than for memory subsets. Clonotypes shared by all four sorted-subset donors showed higher generation probabilities than non-shared clonotypes. Only blood was sampled, and tissue TCR repertoires likely differ from those in blood. Sharing across a handful of donors was observed for roughly 5% of naive CD4, around 3.5% of naive CD8, 2.3% of memory CD4, and around 0.4% of memory CD8 clonotypes. Pairwise subsampling indicated that sequencing depth was expected to affect the degree of clonotype sharing among donors. Because the study included a small number of donors, the genetic and exposure-history diversity represented was limited. Rarefaction of sorted-subset datasets indicated incomplete sequencing despite the large sequencing depth.

Using the deep immunoSEQ assay, multiplex PCR amplified TCR CDR3 regions from genomic DNA. Genomic DNA extracted from each cell subset was distributed evenly over all wells of several immunoSEQ 96-well plates, and each plate served as one replicate. For sorted subsets, approximately 190 ng of genomic DNA, equivalent to 25,000 to 35,000 T cell genomes, went into each replicate PCR. The purified libraries were quantified using a Qubit 3.0 fluorometer, sized with a Bioanalyzer 2100, and then quantified again using the KAPA Library Quantification kit. A separate single-read 150-cycle Illumina NextSeq 550 flow cell was used to sequence each immunoSEQ 96-well plate. For the original study's pipeline: Because the immunoSEQ output held only junctional sequences and lacked quality scores, the filtering could not match the filtering applied to full-length reads. To assign V/J genes and CDR3, sequences were annotated using PyIR, a Python wrapper for IgBLAST v1.9, with IMGT germline references. Any read was removed if the V/J assignment was weak (E-value above 1e-6), the CDR3 was missing, or the read contained stop codons, out-of-frame junctions, or ambiguous translated residues. V3J clonotypes were defined as sequences sharing an identical inferred V gene, J gene, and CDR3 amino acid sequence. Percentage overlap between repertoires was computed as shared unique clonotypes divided by the size of the smaller repertoire. Repertoire richness was assessed with RTK rarefaction, the Chao1 estimator, and Recon v2.1 estimates of unobserved clonotypes. Generation probabilities for all TCRbeta clonotypes obtained by the gDNA method from a handful of donors were computed using OLGA. TCRdb mirrors the immuneACCESS table, restricted to in-frame sequences. Some clones are absent from its copies; in checked studies, under half trace to an unresolved V gene, and the reason for the others is unknown. V and J calls plus clone size are reproduced from that table; the DNA served to infer D and trimming. In all, the sample holds 2.5 million or so clones, and 90% to 95% of those were seen once. The ten largest clones represent around 0.14% of the sample.

Taken from the germline V gene, the CDR1 and CDR2 loops are MNHEY and SVGAGI. From cysteine to phenylalanine, the CDR3 is 12 amino acids long. The read is trimmed to its CDR3 DNA, 36 bases read in frame from base 1. A distance of 7 bases separates the germline ends of V and J, which lose 5 bases and 3 bases respectively. The donors were healthy, HIV-negative adults with no recently reported acute infections or vaccinations. Every donor was a Caucasian adult living in Nashville, Tennessee, USA. CD4+ T cells were enriched by magnetic negative selection, after which naive cells were positively selected on CD45RA and the negative fraction was taken as the memory subset. Blood was obtained by leukapheresis, after which PBMCs were separated by Ficoll-Histopaque density gradient centrifugation and cryopreserved in liquid nitrogen vapor phase. Purity and quantity of every magnetically sorted T cell population were checked by analytical flow cytometry. Each sorted fraction had its genomic DNA isolated and then quantified by UV absorbance on a Nanodrop 2000c.

Details on this clone: No antigen is known for it. Qualities for individual bases were not recorded, and no much larger clone is one base off.

The clonotype comes from a man younger than 35 in good health. The source material was naive CD4+ T cells sorted from blood. The sample's cell subset or site label, decoded: CD45RA+ positively selected. The chain is encoded by TRBV6-5 joined to TRBJ1-2; the D segment cannot be called with confidence. The CDR3 sequence is CASSPMDYGYTF. The nucleotides are TGTGCCAGCAGTCCCATGGACTATGGCTACACCTTC.